This T cell receptor (beta chain) is drawn from a study of T cell responses to AZD1222 COVID-19 vaccine. Notes on this clone: Its antigen is not identified.

Second-dose intervals near 4 or 12 weeks were combined. Sequenced by immunoSEQ multiplex PCR; TCRdb stores in-frame clones only, minus some. The sample carries around 45,000 clones, roughly 91% recorded once. The study, taken as a whole, reports: White British ancestry dominated among donors, who included more females, and clonal diversity was possibly underestimated.

The ends lost 2 bases at V and 6 bases at J; junction bases unmatched: 2. Per germline, CDR1 MNHEY and CDR2 SVGAGI. The CDR3 contains 14 residues. This chain uses TRBV6-5 with TRBJ1-2; 11 bases are a match to TRBD1. This clonotype was sampled from an adult who received the AZD1222 COVID-19 vaccine. The specimen was peripheral blood, collected 28 days after the second AZD1222 dose. The CDR3 region has the DNA TGTGCCAGCAGTTACACGGACAGGGGGCATGGCTACACCTTC. This encodes CASSYTDRGHGYTF.